These 8 T cell receptor beta chains were all obtained from the same sample, sequenced in a study of T cell responses to AZD1222 COVID-19 vaccine. Here immunoSEQ multiplex PCR was the method, and the copy in TCRdb shows in-frame clones only, minus some. The repertoire holds about 150,000 clones, around 90% seen once, with 3% to 4% in the top ten. Specimen: peripheral blood, collected 28 days after the second AZD1222 dose. The receptors here all came from an adult who received the AZD1222 COVID-19 vaccine.

The sample holds one count of this clone. V and J are TRBV6-1 and TRBJ2-3; the D gene is possibly TRBD1 (6 bases). This CDR3 contains 15 residues. Trimming pared 1 base from V and 4 bases from J, leaving 12 bases between. The germline V gene encodes CDR1 MNHNS and CDR2 SASEGT. CDR3 coding DNA: TGTGCCAGCAGTGAAGATAAGGGGGTTGCAGATACGCAGTATTTT. Encoded protein: CASSEDKGVADTQYF.

V usage is TRBV7-2 and J usage is TRBJ2-4; TRBD1 is a possible D gene (5 bases). This CDR3 has 17 residues. The germline CDR1 and CDR2 sequences are SGHTA and FQGNSA. Deletions cut 5 bases from V and 0 bases from J, with 17 bases between. For the CDR3, the DNA is TGTGCCAGCAGCGACGTCTCAGGGTTCCTAGCCAAAAACATTCAGTACTTC. This encodes CASSDVSGFLAKNIQYF.

V gene TRBV27 combines with J gene TRBJ2-7; D gene ambiguous. This CDR3 is built from 13 residues. V was pared by 2 bases and J by 3 bases, with 8 bases between. Germline lookup yields CDR1 MNHEY and CDR2 SMNVEV (reference sequence). The CDR3 sequence: CASSLGLGYEQYF. In DNA form, the CDR3 reads TGTGCCAGCAGTTTAGGATTGGGCTACGAGCAGTACTTC.

V and J are TRBV11-2 and TRBJ2-7; 10 nucleotides match TRBD2. V lost 5 bases to trimming and J lost 0 bases; unmatched junction nucleotides: 4. The CDR3 length is 15 residues. Per the germline V gene, CDR1 is SGHAT and CDR2 is FQNNGV. CDR3 in amino acids: CASSRIAGGSYEQYF. CDR3 DNA: TGTGCCAGCAGCCGAATAGCGGGAGGCTCCTACGAGCAGTACTTC.

The table lists this clone with a few counts. This rearrangement joins TRBV11-2 to TRBJ2-3; unclear D gene. Germline-derived CDR1 and CDR2 are SGHAT and FQNNGV. The CDR3 sequence is 12 residues long. V shed 7 bases and J shed 3 bases, with 8 bases lying between them. CDR3 amino acids: CASTTWTDTQYF. CDR3 coding DNA: TGTGCCAGCACCACCTGGACAGATACGCAGTATTTT. The full variable domain, its missing parts supplied by reference TRBV11-2 and TRBJ2-3, is EAGVAQSPRYKIIEKRQSVAFWCNPISGHATLYWYQQILGQGPKLLIQFQNNGVVDDSQLPKDRFSAERLKGVDSTLKIQPAKLEDSAVYLCASTTWTDTQYFGPGTRLTVL.

J is TRBJ2-3 and V is TRBV6-5; a possible D gene is TRBD1 (6 bases). Trimming left V 10 bases short and J 3 bases short, with 20 bases between. Germline-derived CDR1 and CDR2 are MNHEY and SVGAGI. This CDR3 is built from 15 residues. This CDR3 is CATQGRAFATDTQYF. CDR3 sequence (DNA): TGTGCCACCCAGGGGAGAGCGTTCGCAACAGATACGCAGTATTTT.

The J gene is TRBJ1-3, the V gene TRBV14; D perhaps matches TRBD1 (6 bases). The germline gives CDR1 SGHDN, CDR2 FVKESK. V lost 1 base and J lost 0, with 16 bases in between. The CDR3 extends over 18 amino acids. The CDR3 DNA reads TGTGCCAGCAGCCAAGGAAGATTGAGGGGGAACTCTGGAAACACCATATATTTT. This gives the protein CASSQGRLRGNSGNTIYF.

The chain couples TRBV19 to TRBJ2-5; 10 positions match TRBD2. CDR3 length equals 16 residues. The junction had 6 bases not matched to a gene; V was cut back by 3 bases and J by 2 bases. Germline lookup yields CDR1 LNHDA and CDR2 SQIVND (reference sequence). The DNA of the CDR3 is TGTGCCAGTAGTATTATCAGCGGGAGGGGGCAAGAGACCCAGTACTTC. It is translated as CASSIISGRGQETQYF.